These 19 T cell receptor beta chains came from one sample sequenced in a study of Ad26.COV2.S vaccination and SARS-CoV-2 variants. Clones were sequenced by immunoSEQ multiplex PCR, and TCRdb holds only the in-frame ones, with some missing. Here the sample spans about 680,000 clones, around 90% being singletons. The treatment is: roughly 19 received Ad26.COV2.S at low or high dose, single or two shots; 5 received placebo; per-sample allocation not given. The study sampled participants on day 63 after the first vaccine or placebo injection. This material consisted of peripheral blood, taken in a trial of Ad26.COV2.S vaccine versus placebo. The receptor source for this set is a person between 18 and 65 years old who received the Ad26.COV2.S COVID-19 vaccine or a placebo.

The chain has TRBV7-9 and TRBJ1-1, with 8 bases that match TRBD1. Germline V gene sequence: CDR1 SEHNR, CDR2 FQNEAQ (reference sequence). With V trimmed by 5 bases and J by 11 bases, 22 bases remained unmatched. The CDR3 contains 17 residues. The CDR3 DNA reads as TGTGCCAGCAGCAGCGGACAGGGCGGAATTCTTCAGAACACGGCTTTCTTT. Translated: CASSSGQGGILQNTAFF.

V usage is TRBV27 and J usage is TRBJ2-7; 10 bases are a match to TRBD2. With V trimmed by 6 bases and J by 5 bases, 10 bases remained unmatched. CDR1 is MNHEY and CDR2 is SMNVEV in the germline V gene (reference sequence). CDR3 length: 15 amino acids. Here the CDR3 DNA reads TGTGCCAGCAGCGCACTCAGCGGGAGGGACGACGAGCAGTACTTC. This gives the protein CASSALSGRDDEQYF.

Comments on this clone: The same CDR3 also results from other DNA sequences found in this sample. This chain joins TRBV5-1 and TRBJ2-5; 8 nucleotides agree with TRBD1. Germline lookup yields CDR1 SGHRS and CDR2 YFSETQ. Trimming cost V 0 bases and J 5 bases; bases outside gene matches: 3. This CDR3 comprises 14 residues. The CDR3 nucleotides are TGCGCCAGCAGCTTGGGGACAGGGTCCGAGACCCAGTACTTC. Amino acids: CASSLGTGSETQYF.

This chain links TRBV14 with TRBJ1-6; TRBD1 matches at 7 bases. From germline, CDR1 is SGHDN and CDR2 FVKESK. Losses at the gene ends were 4 bases for V and 8 bases for J; bases not matched to a gene: 5. This CDR3 spans 14 amino acids. The CDR3 nucleotides are TGTGCCAGCAGCCGCCGGGACAGTTATTCACCCCTCCACTTT. It codes for CASSRRDSYSPLHF.

V gene TRBV7-2 combines with J gene TRBJ1-4; TRBD1 is a possible D gene (5 bases). Germline V gene data show CDR1 as SGHTA and CDR2 as FQGNSA. Trimming stripped 5 bases from V and 5 bases from J, with 12 bases between. CDR3 size: 14 residues. The DNA of the CDR3 is TGTGCCAGCAGCCTTCGACAGTCGAATGAAAAACTGTTTTTT. The encoded protein is CASSLRQSNEKLFF. Combining the CDR3 with reference TRBV7-2 and TRBJ1-4 gives the whole variable domain GAGVSQSPSNKVTEKGKDVELRCDPISGHTALYWYRQSLGQGLEFLIYFQGNSAPDKSGLPSDRFSAERTGGSVSTLTIQRTQQEDSAVYLCASSLRQSNEKLFFGSGTQLSVL.

The CDR3 DNA is TGTGCCAGTCGACATAGGAACACCATATATTTT. It encodes CASRHRNTIYF. The chain couples TRBV6-5 to TRBJ1-3, with no clear D. V was shortened by 9 bases and J by 7 bases, with 10 bases between the two germline ends. Germline V gene sequence: CDR1 MNHEY, CDR2 SVGAGI. The CDR3 has 11 amino acids.

The chain uses TRBV12-3 or TRBV12-4 and TRBJ1-1, with unresolved D. The CDR3 covers 11 residues. Trimming left V 5 bases short and J 5 bases short, with 6 bases between. CDR3 protein: CASSGSTEAFF. Here the CDR3 DNA reads TGTGCCAGCAGTGGAAGTACTGAAGCTTTCTTT.

The chain carries TRBV12-3 or TRBV12-4 and TRBJ1-5; D not resolved. Trimming cost V 3 bases and J 5 bases, with 8 bases left between them. The CDR3 consists of 13 residues. The CDR3 protein is CASSFTDHQPQHF. In DNA, the CDR3 is TGTGCCAGCAGTTTCACGGACCATCAGCCCCAGCATTTT.

This sequence joins TRBV7-2 and TRBJ1-1, with 10 bases identical to TRBD1. Germline loops: CDR1 SGHTA, CDR2 FQGNSA. V dropped 2 bases and J dropped 4; count of bases not matched to a gene: 4. The CDR3 has 15 residues. The CDR3 sequence: CASSLRWTGGTEAFF. The CDR3 DNA reads TGTGCCAGCAGCTTAAGATGGACAGGGGGCACTGAAGCTTTCTTT.

The chain joins TRBV5-4 to TRBJ2-3; 11 nucleotides align to TRBD1. Germline V gene sequence: CDR1 SGHNT, CDR2 YYREEE (reference sequence). The CDR3 consists of 16 residues. The V and J ends lost 4 bases and 1 base, in that order; junction bases with no gene match: 5. The CDR3 is CASSVGTGGRTDTQYF. In nucleotides, the CDR3 is TGTGCCAGCAGCGTTGGGACAGGGGGACGCACAGATACGCAGTATTTT.

The V call is TRBV6-5, the J call TRBJ1-5; D is undetermined. This CDR3 region has 10 residues. CDR1 and CDR2 from the germline V gene are MNHEY and SVGAGI. The germline V and J ends were trimmed by 6 bases and 11 bases, with 8 bases remaining between them. The CDR3 coding sequence is TGTGCCAGCAGGGCCGGGTCCCAGCATTTT. Amino acid sequence: CASRAGSQHF.

On this clone itself: Other DNA sequences in this specimen translate into the identical CDR3. The V and J genes are TRBV7-2 and TRBJ2-5; 11 nucleotides agree with TRBD2. V lost 0 bases and J lost 2; bases outside the gene matches: 2. Germline CDR1 reads SGHTA; CDR2 reads FQGNSA. The CDR3 is made up of 16 amino acids. The CDR3 region is CASSLAGTSGQETQYF. CDR3 DNA: TGTGCCAGCAGCTTAGCGGGGACTAGCGGTCAAGAGACCCAGTACTTC.

This clone was detected only once. The chain couples TRBV5-1 to TRBJ2-3; 11 bases match TRBD2. Germline assignment: CDR1 SGHRS and CDR2 YFSETQ. V trimming: 5 bases; J trimming: 1 base; junction bases outside the gene matches: 3. The CDR3 covers 15 residues. This CDR3 is CASRPLAGGTDTQYF. CDR3 DNA: TGCGCCAGCAGACCACTAGCGGGAGGCACAGATACGCAGTATTTT.

V usage is TRBV5-1 and J usage is TRBJ1-1; TRBD1 is a possible D gene (6 bases). Trimming stripped 4 bases from V and 8 bases from J, with 18 bases between. There are 14 residues in the CDR3. Germline V CDR1 and CDR2: SGHRS, YFSETQ. CDR3 nucleotide sequence: TGCGCCAGCAGCCCGGACAGACCCCTGAGGGAAGCTTTCTTT. Encoded protein: CASSPDRPLREAFF.

This chain links TRBV3-1 (or the pseudogene TRBV3-2) with TRBJ2-5, with 7 bases fitting TRBD2. The CDR3 contains 14 residues. V trimming: 1 base; J trimming: 5 bases; junction bases outside the gene matches: 4. The V gene's germline CDR1 is LGHDT and CDR2 YNNKEL (reference sequence). The CDR3 is CASSQGGRVETQYF. The CDR3 DNA reads as TGTGCCAGCAGCCAAGGAGGGAGGGTTGAGACCCAGTACTTC.

The chain recombines TRBV10-3 with TRBJ1-1; perhaps TRBD1 as D (5 bases). V was pared by 0 bases and J by 1 base, with 12 bases between. CDR1 is ENHRY, CDR2 SYGVKD, per germline. This CDR3 has 16 amino acids. The DNA for the CDR3 is TGTGCCATCAGTGAGTCCTCCGGGACGGGGAACACTGAAGCTTTCTTT. Translating gives CAISESSGTGNTEAFF.

The DNA of the CDR3 is TGTGCCAGCAGCCCGTCCCGGGACAGTTCCATCTCATCCTACGAGCAGTACTTC. Its translation: CASSPSRDSSISSYEQYF. The genes are TRBV7-9 and TRBJ2-7; the match to TRBD1 covers 7 bases. The CDR3 runs to 18 residues. Trimming took 5 bases from V and 1 from J; bases not matched to a gene: 17. The germline V gene has CDR1 SEHNR and CDR2 FQNEAQ (reference sequence).

This clone was counted once. The CDR3 protein is CASQGLSNEKLFF. CDR3 DNA: TGTGCCAGCCAAGGACTTAGTAATGAAAAACTGTTTTTT. The chain is built from TRBV12-3 or TRBV12-4 and TRBJ1-4; D not certain. V lost 8 bases, J lost 4 bases, and 11 bases lay in between. The CDR3 is made up of 13 amino acids.

This chain joins TRBV7-8 and TRBJ1-2, with D unclear. Trimming took 5 bases from V and 5 from J, leaving 15 bases between them. Germline CDR1 is SGHVS and CDR2 is FQNEAQ. This CDR3 contains 14 residues. This CDR3 is CASSPLEARYGYTF. The CDR3 region has the DNA TGTGCCAGCAGCCCCCTTGAGGCTCGGTATGGCTACACCTTC. The variable domain in full, completed from reference TRBV7-8 and TRBJ1-2, reads GAGVSQSPRYKVAKRGQDVALRCDPISGHVSLFWYQQALGQGPEFLTYFQNEAQLDKSGLPSDRFFAERPEGSVSTLKIQRTQQEDSAVYLCASSPLEARYGYTFGSGTRLTVV.